These T cell receptor beta chains were read from a single sample in a study of radiation and T cells in renal cell carcinoma. Clones were read by immunoSEQ multiplex PCR, and TCRdb kept only the in-frame ones, dropping some. The table shows roughly 45,000 clones, with roughly 80% occurring only once. The specimen comprised blood, sampled from a patient whose treatment included radiotherapy and nephrectomy. Receptors were obtained from a woman aged 70 to 79 with renal cell carcinoma. Each CDR3 is given with its conserved first and last residue. The D gene is left open where the match is weak.

J,D,V,CDR3
TRBJ2-5,-,TRBV9,CASSDGGAETQYF
TRBJ2-7,TRBD2,TRBV9,CASSLGSGGAGFEQYF
TRBJ2-5,TRBD1,TRBV7-2,CASSSQGQISRETQYF
TRBJ2-1,-,TRBV5-1,CASSFGYNEQFF
TRBJ1-1,-,TRBV6-1,CASSARDLPGTEAFF
TRBJ1-5,-,TRBV6-5,CASSSGSGRSQPQHF
TRBJ2-1,-,TRBV5-4,CASSLSGANSYNEQFF
TRBJ2-7,-,TRBV4-1,CASSLSGHYYEQYF
TRBJ1-1,-,TRBV11-3,CASSPNTEAFF
TRBJ2-1,-,TRBV7-8,CASSLEGLGVRDEQFF
TRBJ1-1,TRBD1,TRBV5-1,CASNRQGADTEAFF